Below are 9 T cell receptor beta chains sequenced from a single sample in a study of spatial heterogeneity in lung cancer. One entry per CDR3 protein results from TCRdb running MiXCR on the 5' RACE reads. The data contain about 70,000 distinct CDR3 sequences, 7.5% to 10% of them singletons. The time point is: blood at routine non-recurrence follow-up after resection. The specimen comprised PBMCs, sampled at follow-up. The receptors were gathered from a female donor with early-stage non-small cell lung cancer.

The sample holds a few counts of this clonotype. The V and J genes are TRBV7-8 and TRBJ1-5, with no clear D. The CDR3 extends over 14 amino acids. The germline gives CDR1 SGHVS, CDR2 FQNEAQ. The germline V and J ends were trimmed by 2 bases and 2 bases, with 7 bases remaining between them. The CDR3 loop reads CASSLLGGNQPQHF. The DNA of the CDR3 is TGTGCCAGCAGCTTACTAGGTGGCAATCAGCCCCAGCATTTT. The entire variable domain, with the rest obtained from reference TRBV7-8 and TRBJ1-5, is as follows: GAGVSQSPRYKVAKRGQDVALRCDPISGHVSLFWYQQALGQGPEFLTYFQNEAQLDKSGLPSDRFFAERPEGSVSTLKIQRTQQEDSAVYLCASSLLGGNQPQHFGDGTRLSIL.

This clonotype was observed a handful of times. This chain connects TRBV2 to TRBJ2-1, with TRBD2 matching over 8 bases. The junction had 3 bases not matched to a gene; V was cut back by 4 bases and J by 7 bases. The germline gives CDR1 SNHLY, CDR2 FYNNEI. The CDR3 sequence is 13 residues long. CDR3 residues: CASSAASGNEQFF. The CDR3 DNA reads as TGTGCCAGCAGTGCGGCTAGCGGGAATGAGCAGTTCTTC.

Only a few counts were recorded for this clonotype. V gene TRBV20-1 combines with J gene TRBJ1-1, with D tentatively TRBD1 (5 bases). The V gene's germline CDR1 is DFQATT and CDR2 SNEGSKA (reference sequence). V dropped 0 bases and J dropped 5 bases, with 13 bases sitting between them. This CDR3 has 14 residues. This CDR3 reads CSARDFQGRTEAFF. The DNA for the CDR3 is TGCAGTGCTAGAGATTTTCAGGGAAGGACTGAAGCTTTCTTT.

In its sample, this clonotype was seen a few times. The rearrangement uses TRBV6-6 and TRBJ2-1, with D unclear. Deletions cut 6 bases from V and 7 bases from J, with 7 bases between. Germline CDR1 reads MNHNY; CDR2 reads SVGAGI (reference sequence). The CDR3 spans 11 residues. CDR3 in amino acids: CASSTANEQFF. The DNA for the CDR3 is TGTGCCAGCAGCACCGCTAATGAGCAGTTCTTC.

This clonotype was observed many times. The genes are TRBV7-9 and TRBJ2-3; tentatively, D is TRBD1 (6 bases). From germline, CDR1 is SEHNR and CDR2 FQNEAQ (reference sequence). The CDR3 runs to 17 residues. The V and J ends lost 4 bases and 1 base respectively, with 18 bases between them. The CDR3 DNA reads as TGTGCCAGCAGCTCCCGAAGGCTACAGGGCGGCACAGATACGCAGTATTTT. It codes for CASSSRRLQGGTDTQYF.

Remarks on this clonotype: Since a much larger clone is just one base distant, this may be a read error. This CDR3 is CASSYSRGLDYDQYF. The CDR3 DNA is TGTGCCAGCAGTTACTCGAGGGGACTAGACTACGATCAGTACTTC. The rearrangement links TRBV6-2 or TRBV6-3 to TRBJ2-7; 8 bases fit TRBD2. CDR1 and CDR2 from the germline V gene are MNHEY and SVGEGT. The CDR3 length is 15 residues.

The sample holds many counts of this clonotype. The chain has TRBV10-3 and TRBJ2-2; D call uncertain. Between the trimmed V and J ends, which lost 3 bases and 1 base, there was a span of 3 bases. This CDR3 contains 13 residues. Germline CDR1 reads ENHRY; CDR2 reads SYGVKD. CDR3 nucleotide sequence: TGTGCCATCAGTGACAGGAACACCGGGGAGCTGTTTTTT. It specifies CAISDRNTGELFF.

This clonotype was counted many times. V gene TRBV20-1 combines with J gene TRBJ2-1; TRBD2 matches 8 bases. Germline-derived CDR1 and CDR2 are DFQATT and SNEGSKA (reference sequence). J gave up 3 bases and V 5 bases, and 9 bases lay outside the gene matches. The CDR3 spans 15 residues. The CDR3 DNA is TGCAGTGCTGCAAGGCGCGGGAGGCTCTACAATGAGCAGTTCTTC. It encodes CSAARRGRLYNEQFF.

A few counts support this clonotype. This chain connects TRBV5-1 to TRBJ2-1; TRBD1 agrees at 8 bases. The CDR3 has 15 residues. Germline V lookup: CDR1 SGHRS, CDR2 YFSETQ. V was clipped by 4 bases and J by 0 bases; unmatched bases: 3. The CDR3 reads CASSLTGGSYNEQFF. The CDR3 region has the DNA TGCGCCAGCAGCCTCACAGGGGGCTCCTACAATGAGCAGTTCTTC.